The clone carrying this T cell receptor (beta chain) is classed as medium-sized (0.01 to 0.1%). The sample is drawn from a study of metastatic and nonmetastatic thyroid tumors. Looking at the study overall: Repertoire comparison spanned blood and tumor or nodule tissue of malignant and benign thyroid patients.

With 3 bases clipped from V and 2 bases from J, the junction kept 2 bases outside the gene matches. The CDR3 is made up of 14 amino acids. In germline, CDR1 is MNHEY, CDR2 SMNVEV (reference sequence). Original data processing: What underpinned the distant-metastasis classifier for papillary thyroid cancer was the set of CDR3 differences across clinicopathological groups. TCRdb reassembled clones from the PCR reads with MiXCR. The V and J calls follow TCRdb's processing rather than the paper's. Found here are tens of thousands of clones, about 4% of them singletons; the top ten hold around 23%. No patient had received any treatment before thyroid surgery.

Sequencing used blood. The TCR comes from a female donor with papillary thyroid cancer or a benign thyroid nodule (not recorded which). Some clones in this sample may be carry-over from other donors' samples. V and J are TRBV27 and TRBJ2-7; 9 bases align to TRBD1. CDR3 protein: CASSFGTGTYEQYF. CDR3 DNA sequence: TGTGCCAGCAGTTTCGGGACAGGGACCTACGAGCAGTACTTC.